This TCR beta chain appears in the sequencing data of a study of T cell responses to AZD1222 COVID-19 vaccine. TCRdb's copy holds only in-frame clones and misses some; the assay was immunoSEQ multiplex PCR. The data show about 45,000 clones, about 78% seen once. This specimen was peripheral blood, taken on day 0 of AZD1222 vaccination. This TCR was sampled from an adult in good health.

As DNA, the CDR3 is TGTGCCAGCAGCTTAGGAGCAAACACTGAAGCTTTCTTT. Its translation is CASSLGANTEAFF. The V call is TRBV7-3, the J call TRBJ1-1; D gene unclear. The CDR3 loop spans 13 amino acids. Germline V gives CDR1 SGHTA, CDR2 FQGTGA. V gave up 2 bases and J gave up 2 bases, with 6 bases separating them.